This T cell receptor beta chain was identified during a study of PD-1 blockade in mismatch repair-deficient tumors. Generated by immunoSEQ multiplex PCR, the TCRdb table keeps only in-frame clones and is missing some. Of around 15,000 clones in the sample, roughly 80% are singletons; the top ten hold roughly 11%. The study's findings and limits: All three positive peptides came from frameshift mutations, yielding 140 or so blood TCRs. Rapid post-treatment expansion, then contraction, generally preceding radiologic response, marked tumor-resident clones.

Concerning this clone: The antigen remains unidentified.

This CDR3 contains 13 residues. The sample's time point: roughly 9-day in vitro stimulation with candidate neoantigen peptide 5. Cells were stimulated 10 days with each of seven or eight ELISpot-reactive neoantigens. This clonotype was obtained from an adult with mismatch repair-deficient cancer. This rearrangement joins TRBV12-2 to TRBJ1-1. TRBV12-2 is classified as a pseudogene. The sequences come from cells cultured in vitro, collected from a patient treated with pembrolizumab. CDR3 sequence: CASRFNGGTEAFF. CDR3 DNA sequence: TGTGCAAGTCGCTTTAATGGGGGTACTGAAGCTTTCTTT.